This TCR beta chain stems from a study of blood T cell repertoires in COVID-19. Study background: The United States, Italy and Spain supplied acute and convalescent COVID-19 samples.

CDR3 length: 11 amino acids. CDR1 DFQATT and CDR2 SNEGSKA come from the germline V gene (reference sequence). V was clipped by 6 bases and J by 0 bases, with 5 bases between them. Cohort assignment relied on participant-reported clinical history. Before being deemed recovered, Cohort 3 donors had two negative PCRs, clearance, or symptom resolution. In the study's own analysis: Reference gene primer amplification yielded estimated nucleated cell counts. Only in-frame clones appear in the TCRdb table, and some are missing; sequencing was by immunoSEQ multiplex PCR. V, J and clone size derive from that table, while D and trimming were established from the DNA sequence. The sample carries about 280,000 clones, 85% recorded once.

The rearrangement links TRBV20-1 to TRBJ1-1; D remains unclear. The specimen sequenced was PBMCs or T cells enriched from blood (not recorded which). The sequence derives from a woman between 45 and 65 years old who had recovered from COVID-19. DNA for the CDR3: TGCAGTGCCCGGTTGAACACTGAAGCTTTCTTT. Protein sequence: CSARLNTEAFF.